The sequence of this TCR beta chain was determined in a study of beta chain features in type 1 diabetes. The whole isolated RNA underwent reverse transcription, so sequencing captured expressed TCRB transcripts. Profiling relied on immunoSEQ multiplex PCR, and the TCRdb table lists in-frame clones only, not all of them. Altogether under 500,000 clones are present, 30% being singletons, with the ten largest covering around 0.065%. Germline V lookup: CDR1 MDHEN, CDR2 SYDVKM. The CDR3 covers 12 residues. Deletions cut 3 bases from V and 7 bases from J, with 7 bases between. This clone appeared a few times. Averaging approximately 0.11 L, one heparinised blood draw came from each individual donor. Once sorted, every population was more than 95% pure.

This sequence was found in a man aged 18-30 years in good health. Material: naive CD4+ T cells from blood. The chain joins TRBV28 to TRBJ1-3; no definite D call. The CDR3, as DNA: TGTGCCAGCAGTTTGTCCCAGAACACCATATATTTT. Translation: CASSLSQNTIYF.